The 22 T cell receptor beta chains below come from one sample, sequenced in a study of T-cell reconstitution after alpha-beta-depleted transplantation in children. During its preparation, the TCRbeta library received unique molecular identifiers. From the PCR reads, TCRdb called clonotypes with MiXCR, one entry per CDR3 protein. The profile shows roughly 150,000 distinct CDR3 sequences, 11% of them singletons. This sample comprised PBMCs, obtained before TCRalphabeta/CD19-depleted stem cell transplant. The receptors come from a boy aged 2 to 9 with acute myeloid leukemia, due to receive a stem cell transplant.

This clonotype was counted many times. The chain couples TRBV4-1 to TRBJ2-1, with TRBD2 matching 9 bases. The CDR3 extends over 17 amino acids. V was clipped by 4 bases and J by 6 bases; unmatched bases: 13. The germline V gene encodes CDR1 MGHRA and CDR2 YSYEKL. CDR3 sequence: CASSPYLRGGAGNEQFF. CDR3 DNA sequence: TGCGCCAGCAGCCCCTACTTACGCGGGGGGGCGGGCAATGAGCAGTTCTTC.

This clonotype has ten or more counts. CDR3 bases: TGTGCCAGCAGCTTCACCACGGGCTACAGCTCTTCACCCCTCCACTTT. It encodes CASSFTTGYSSSPLHF. The chain employs TRBV7-9 and TRBJ1-6; D is unclear. The CDR3 length is 16 residues. Per the germline V gene, CDR1 is SEHNR and CDR2 is FQNEAQ (reference sequence). The V end was cut by 3 bases, the J end by 9 bases, with 18 bases between.

V usage is TRBV2 and J usage is TRBJ2-7; D unclear. The CDR3 sequence is 10 residues long. V gave up 7 bases and J gave up 4 bases, with 5 bases separating them. CDR1 is SNHLY, CDR2 FYNNEI, per germline. The CDR3 here is CASKVYEQYV. The CDR3 DNA sequence: TGTGCCAGCAAGGTTTACGAGCAGTACGTC.

The rearrangement uses TRBV20-1 and TRBJ1-2, with a possible D match to TRBD1 (5 bases). The CDR3 sequence is 16 residues long. Trimming removed 3 bases at V and 2 bases at J, with 19 bases between. CDR1 is DFQATT and CDR2 is SNEGSKA in the germline V gene (reference sequence). CDR3 coding DNA: TGCAGTGCTAGGGTTTTGGGACTGCCGTTGAACTATGGCTACACCTTC. Protein sequence: CSARVLGLPLNYGYTF.

This clonotype was counted a few times. The chain carries TRBV2 and TRBJ1-4; D possibly corresponds to TRBD1 (6 bases). This CDR3 spans 14 amino acids. Per germline, CDR1 SNHLY and CDR2 FYNNEI. V was trimmed by 6 bases and J by 5 bases, leaving 13 bases between them. The CDR3 DNA reads TGTGCCAGCAGGAAGGACAGCCAAAATGAAAAACTGTTTTTT. Translated: CASRKDSQNEKLFF. Looking up the rest from reference TRBV2 and TRBJ1-4 gives the full variable domain: EPEVTQTPSHQVTQMGQEVILRCVPISNHLYFYWYRQILGQKVEFLVSFYNNEISEKSEIFDDQFSVERPDGSNFTLKIRSTKLEDSAMYFCASRKDSQNEKLFFGSGTQLSVL.

The V and J genes are TRBV20-1 and TRBJ1-5; 7 bases agree with TRBD1. The length of the CDR3 is 14 residues. In germline, CDR1 is DFQATT, CDR2 SNEGSKA (reference sequence). V lost 3 bases and J lost 4; bases outside the gene matches: 6. The CDR3 is CSASSGQVNQPQHF. The CDR3 DNA follows: TGCAGTGCTAGCAGTGGACAGGTTAATCAGCCCCAGCATTTT.

This clonotype was detected ten times or more. The genes are TRBV27 and TRBJ2-1; the D gene is possibly TRBD2 (7 bases). Germline V gene data show CDR1 as MNHEY and CDR2 as SMNVEV (reference sequence). The CDR3 contains 12 residues. CDR3 loop: CLSGGQADEQFF. The DNA of the CDR3 is TGTCTTTCGGGGGGCCAGGCGGATGAGCAGTTCTTC.

This clonotype was detected ten times or more. The chain joins TRBV12-3 or TRBV12-4 to TRBJ2-1, with D hard to call. There are 14 residues in the CDR3. Between the trimmed V and J ends, which lost 6 bases and 4 bases, there was a span of 13 bases. The CDR3 DNA sequence: TGTGCCAGCAGATTTCGTTGGTCTTACAATGAGCAGTTCTTC. Translated, it gives CASRFRWSYNEQFF.

Concerning this clonotype itself: Since a much larger clone is just one base distant, this may be a read error. The chain carries TRBV4-1 and TRBJ1-1; D is perhaps TRBD1 (5 bases). CDR3 size: 15 residues. CDR1 MGHRA and CDR2 YSYEKL come from the germline V gene. The CDR3 reads CASNQTGLPRDEAFF. The CDR3 DNA follows: TGCGCCAGCAACCAAACTGGACTCCCCAGGGATGAAGCTTTCTTT.

Worth noting for this clonotype: The junction and the germline gene differ at one end; a read error may be behind it. The rearrangement uses TRBV20-1 and TRBJ2-5, with a tentative D call TRBD2 (6 bases). The CDR3 runs 14 residues. Germline V gene data show CDR1 as DFQATT and CDR2 as SNEGSKA (reference sequence). In nucleotides, the CDR3 is TGCACTGCTAGAGATCAGCGGGTCCAGGAGACCCAGTACTTC. This codes for CTARDQRVQETQYF.

This clonotype was observed at least ten times. The CDR3 sequence: CASSFRGSPNQPQHF. The CDR3 DNA reads TGTGCCAGCAGTTTCAGGGGCAGTCCTAATCAGCCCCAGCATTTT. The gene calls are TRBV12-3 or TRBV12-4 and TRBJ1-5; tentatively, D is TRBD1 (6 bases). CDR3 size: 15 residues. The germline V and J ends were trimmed by 3 bases and 4 bases, with 13 bases remaining between them.

This clonotype was counted ten times or more. The rearrangement joins TRBV7-6 to TRBJ2-5; perhaps TRBD2 as D (5 bases). The germline V gene has CDR1 SGHVS and CDR2 FNYEAQ. Trimming stripped 5 bases from V and 3 bases from J, with 10 bases between. This CDR3 is 13 amino acids long. The CDR3 DNA is TGTGCCAGCAGCCCTTGGGGAGAAGAGACCCAGTACTTC. It codes for CASSPWGEETQYF.

This clonotype was observed at least ten times. CDR3 in DNA: TGCAGTGCTAGCAGCGGGCAGAACACCGGGGAGCTGTTTTTT. This sequence encodes CSASSGQNTGELFF. The rearrangement joins TRBV20-1 to TRBJ2-2, with D possibly TRBD2 on 6 matching bases. Trimming cost V 3 bases and J 1 base, with 9 bases left between them. CDR3 length: 14 amino acids. Germline CDR1 DFQATT, CDR2 SNEGSKA (reference sequence).

This clonotype was seen ten or more times. The chain couples TRBV25-1 to TRBJ2-3; 8 bases agree with TRBD1. After removal of 5 bases from V and 1 base from J, the junction contained 5 bases not matched to a gene. CDR1 is MGHDK, CDR2 SYGVNS, per germline. This CDR3 spans 15 amino acids. The CDR3 protein is CASSWTGRGTDTQYF. CDR3 sequence (DNA): TGTGCCAGCAGTTGGACAGGGCGAGGCACAGATACGCAGTATTTT.

Concerning this clonotype: A single base separates this from a much larger clone, so it may be a read error. Here the CDR3 omits its conserved ending phenylalanine or tryptophan, so a read error is the likely source. The rearrangement links TRBV27 to TRBJ1-1; perhaps TRBD1 as D (5 bases). In germline, CDR1 is MNHEY, CDR2 SMNVEV (reference sequence). The CDR3 is made up of 12 amino acids. Trimming pared 5 bases from V and 3 bases from J, leaving 7 bases between. The CDR3 bases are TGTGCCAGCAGTGAAGGGGACACTGAAGCTTTCGTT. Translation gives CASSEGDTEAFV.

In its sample, this clonotype was seen many times. V gene TRBV27 combines with J gene TRBJ2-3; D is ambiguous. The CDR3 has 14 residues. The germline V gene has CDR1 MNHEY and CDR2 SMNVEV (reference sequence). Trimming removed 5 bases at V and 3 bases at J, with 12 bases between. The DNA for the CDR3 is TGTGCCAGCAGTCCCTTGACCCGAACAGATACGCAGTATTTT. Protein: CASSPLTRTDTQYF.

This clonotype showed up many times. This chain connects TRBV5-1 to TRBJ1-2; 10 bases fit TRBD1. J gave up 3 bases and V 4 bases, and 6 bases lay outside the gene matches. The V gene's germline CDR1 is SGHRS and CDR2 YFSETQ. The CDR3 spans 15 residues. CDR3 nucleotide sequence: TGCGCCAGCAGCGAACAAGGACAGGGGGACTATGGCTACACCTTC. It encodes CASSEQGQGDYGYTF.

This clonotype was seen at least ten times. The genes are TRBV7-8 and TRBJ2-1; D perhaps matches TRBD1 (6 bases). The CDR3 has 14 amino acids. V dropped 4 bases and J dropped 6 bases, with 13 bases sitting between them. Germline values: CDR1 SGHVS, CDR2 FQNEAQ. For the CDR3, the DNA is TGTGCCAGCAGCTCGCGAACAGGGTTCAATGAGCAGTTCTTC. It is translated as CASSSRTGFNEQFF.

This clonotype showed up many times. The rearrangement links TRBV15 to TRBJ2-1; no definite D call. V lost 4 bases and J 4 bases, leaving 8 bases between the germline ends. This CDR3 has 13 amino acids. CDR1 is LNHNV, CDR2 YYDKDF, per germline (reference sequence). CDR3 DNA sequence: TGTGCCACCAGCAACGCCCCATACAATGAGCAGTTCTTC. Protein: CATSNAPYNEQFF.

In this sample, this clonotype turned up many times. The DNA of the CDR3 is TGCAGTGCTAGCCCTCTGGGTAGAGGTGAAAAACTGTTTTTT. It codes for CSASPLGRGEKLFF. This sequence joins TRBV20-1 and TRBJ1-4, with unresolved D. The CDR3 has 14 residues. Germline lookup yields CDR1 DFQATT and CDR2 SNEGSKA (reference sequence). V was trimmed by 3 bases and J by 7 bases, leaving 15 bases between them.

This clonotype was seen ten or more times. The J gene is TRBJ2-1, the V gene TRBV20-1; D is uncertain. Trimming removed 7 bases from V and 5 bases from J, with 12 bases in between. This CDR3 contains 12 residues. Germline V gene lookup returns CDR1 DFQATT and CDR2 SNEGSKA (reference sequence). The CDR3 spells CSGDNMNNEQFF. CDR3 bases: TGCAGTGGAGATAATATGAACAATGAGCAGTTCTTC.

The table lists this clonotype with many counts. V and J are TRBV5-1 and TRBJ2-3; 13 nucleotides align to TRBD2. V trimming: 7 bases; J trimming: 4 bases; junction bases outside the gene matches: 12. This CDR3 region has 17 residues. Germline CDR1 is SGHRS and CDR2 is YFSETQ. The CDR3: CASGKAGLAGASDTQYF. CDR3 nucleotide sequence: TGCGCCAGCGGGAAGGCCGGACTAGCGGGAGCTTCAGATACGCAGTATTTT.